This TCR beta chain was profiled in a study of molecular identifiers for immune sequencing clone quantification (dated by TCRdb to 2017 to 2018). Describing the broader study: For a replicate experiment, the RNA from either approximately 20,000 or 98,000 naive CD8 T cells was divided into five aliquots, and four of those aliquots went on to sequencing. This methods study used CD8 T cells to benchmark TCR RNA copy counting and molecular-identifier clustering-based TCR repertoire sequencing (MIDCIRS).

Libraries of naive CD8 T cells were built from anywhere between about 19,000 and 1,000,000 sorted cells, with 10%, 30% or 50% of the purified RNA used. Naive CD8 T cells, defined as CD8+CD4-CCR7+CD45RA+, were FACS-sorted into RLT Plus buffer on a BD FACSAria II. Approximately nine TCR copies' worth of Jurkat RNA were spiked into 20,000-1,000,000 naive CD8 T cell samples to test detection sensitivity. CD8 T cells were enriched with RosetteSep CD8+ T Cell Enrichment Cocktail and Ficoll-Paque, followed by ACK red cell lysis. Library construction relied on PCR. The run used an Illumina HiSeq 4000. Bulk TCR libraries were prepared as previously described, using TCR primers listed in Table S5. Total RNA was purified with the Qiagen AllPrep DNA/RNA kit. Before analysis, reads from multiple sequencing runs of the same library were pooled. In the original analysis: Reads were retained only if an exact TCR constant sequence was present, and the retained reads were trimmed to 150 nt and grouped according to their 12-nt molecular barcodes. Reads in each barcode group were sub-clustered using a 15% Levenshtein threshold, and a quality-weighted consensus sequence was built for each RNA molecule. Non-functional sequences were excluded, and lower-count sequences lying one edit away from another sequence were also excluded. Based on fitting two negative binomial distributions, any barcode sub-cluster with under 20% of the maximum read count was discarded. TCRdb reanalyzed the raw reads on its own, using fastp at Q25 for trimming and MiXCR for clone calling, and kept in-frame beta chains. Identical CDR3 proteins give one entry, which carries the most common genes and DNA. The V and J calls were determined by TCRdb, not by the authors. This sample lists about half a million distinct CDR3 sequences; 20% to 25% were detected once. The ten biggest clones cover about 0.8% of the sample.

According to the germline V gene (reference sequence), CDR1 reads LNHDA and CDR2 reads SQIVND. The CDR3 sequence holds 14 residues, the cysteine and phenylalanine included. The read is trimmed to its CDR3 DNA, 42 bases read in frame from base 1. Trimming costs V 0 bases and J 1 base, and their ends lie 6 bases apart. This clonotype was counted between two and nine times. This clone's antigen is unknown. Qualities for individual bases were not recorded, and no much larger clone is one base off. Overall results and qualifications from the work: Spiked-in Jurkat TCR RNA equivalent to a single cell was reported to be detectable even among approximately 1 million naive CD8 T cells. Clones above 20 RNA copies held over 98% of molecules in CMV-specific effector cells but under 1% in naive cells. Modeling gave about 3.3 recovered TCR RNA copies per cell versus 8 to 10 by digital PCR, implying roughly 30% capture efficiency. Naive libraries contained spiked-in Jurkat TCR RNA (more than nine copies' worth), which is not part of the donor repertoire. When barcode sub-clustering was not used, chimeric consensus sequences inflated TCR diversity, with chimeras reaching as high as 47%. Highly expanded clone sizes could be underestimated because identical TCR molecules may share a barcode.

Material: naive CD8+ T cells from blood, with Jurkat cell RNA spiked in. Sample cell subset or site, as interpreted from the label and publication: FACS-sorted CD8+CD4-CCR7+CD45RA+ naive T cells. This receptor was identified in a human donor in good health. Some libraries in this study had Jurkat cell RNA spiked in. The chain is assembled from TRBV19 and TRBJ2-5; the D gene cannot be named for sure. The CDR3 has the sequence CASSIEGSQETQYF. The DNA sequence follows: TGTGCCAGTAGTATAGAGGGCAGCCAAGAGACCCAGTACTTC.